This passage covers 29 T cell receptor beta chains from one sample sequenced in a study of T cell responses to AZD1222 COVID-19 vaccine. The protocol was immunoSEQ multiplex PCR, while the TCRdb copy is restricted to in-frame clones and leaves out a portion. Of approximately 60,000 clones listed, 75% to 90% are singletons. Sample: peripheral blood, taken 28 days after the second AZD1222 dose. These receptors came from an adult who received the AZD1222 COVID-19 vaccine.

This chain links TRBV29-1 with TRBJ1-3; no firm D call. This CDR3 spans 13 amino acids. The germline V gene has CDR1 SQVTM and CDR2 ANQGSEA. V was shortened by 5 bases and J by 3 bases, with 11 bases between the two germline ends. The CDR3 is CSVNGGNGNTIYF. The CDR3 DNA follows: TGCAGCGTTAATGGAGGGAATGGAAACACCATATATTTT.

The rearrangement uses TRBV19 and TRBJ2-7; 7 nucleotides line up with TRBD1. In germline, CDR1 is LNHDA, CDR2 SQIVND (reference sequence). The CDR3 runs 15 residues. Trimming removed 2 bases from V and 0 bases from J; junction bases left unmatched: 4. The CDR3 loop reads CASSIRDSHSYEQYF. The CDR3 region has the DNA TGTGCCAGTAGTATACGGGACAGCCACTCCTACGAGCAGTACTTC.

The rearrangement joins TRBV3-1 (or the pseudogene TRBV3-2) to TRBJ2-3; D may be TRBD1 (7 bases). The V gene's germline CDR1 is LGHDT and CDR2 YNNKEL (reference sequence). This CDR3 is built from 15 residues. V gave up 2 bases and J gave up 5 bases, with 14 bases separating them. CDR3 sequence: CASSQIVQGGDTQYF. For the CDR3, the DNA is TGTGCCAGCAGCCAAATAGTTCAGGGGGGAGATACGCAGTATTTT.

This chain uses TRBV7-2 with TRBJ1-3; TRBD1 is a possible D gene (6 bases). From germline, CDR1 is SGHTA and CDR2 FQGNSA. V shed 5 bases and J shed 2 bases, with 13 bases lying between them. The CDR3 covers 15 residues. CDR3 in DNA: TGTGCCAGCAGCCACCGGACAGCCGCTGGAAACACCATATATTTT. Translating gives CASSHRTAAGNTIYF.

V usage is TRBV27 and J usage is TRBJ1-6, with 7 bases aligning to TRBD1. This CDR3 region has 14 residues. Trimming removed 3 bases from V and 8 bases from J; junction bases left unmatched: 4. The germline gives CDR1 MNHEY, CDR2 SMNVEV (reference sequence). The CDR3 here is CASSFFTGDSPLHF. The CDR3 coding sequence is TGTGCCAGCAGTTTCTTTACAGGGGATTCACCCCTCCACTTT.

The genes are TRBV3-1 (or the pseudogene TRBV3-2) and TRBJ1-4; D gene unclear. The CDR3 runs to 14 residues. The germline V gene has CDR1 LGHDT and CDR2 YNNKEL (reference sequence). V was trimmed by 2 bases and J by 7 bases, leaving 11 bases between them. CDR3 in amino acids: CASSQPEEPEKLFF. As DNA, the CDR3 is TGTGCCAGCAGCCAACCAGAGGAGCCTGAAAAACTGTTTTTT.

The chain recombines TRBV5-4 with TRBJ1-6; 7 nucleotides match TRBD1. The CDR3 is made up of 15 amino acids. Germline CDR1 reads SGHNT; CDR2 reads YYREEE (reference sequence). V lost 4 bases to trimming and J lost 9 bases; unmatched junction nucleotides: 10. In DNA form, the CDR3 reads TGTGCCAGCAGCGTTTCCGGGACAGTTGCTTCACCCCTCCACTTT. Amino acids: CASSVSGTVASPLHF.

The chain combines TRBV11-3 with TRBJ1-2; no firm D call. CDR1 and CDR2 from the germline V gene are SGHNT and YENEEA. Trimming removed 0 bases from V and 4 bases from J, with 9 bases in between. The CDR3 sequence is 14 residues long. In DNA, the CDR3 is TGTGCCAGCAGCTTAGACGGAGGAGGCTATGGCTACACCTTC. This codes for CASSLDGGGYGYTF.

The sample holds a few counts of this clone. The rearrangement joins TRBV11-2 to TRBJ1-1; 8 nucleotides line up with TRBD1. There are 13 residues in the CDR3. Germline trimming cut 6 bases from V and 4 bases from J; bases unmatched to any gene: 4. Germline CDR1 is SGHAT and CDR2 is FQNNGV. The CDR3 bases are TGTGCCAGCAGTCGAGACAGGGGCACTGAAGCTTTCTTT. It yields the protein CASSRDRGTEAFF.

V and J are TRBV11-2 and TRBJ1-4, with unresolved D. The germline CDR1 and CDR2 sequences are SGHAT and FQNNGV. V dropped 0 bases and J dropped 6 bases, with 17 bases sitting between them. This CDR3 is built from 17 residues. The CDR3 sequence: CASSLDVVGYQDEKLFF. The CDR3 nucleotides are TGTGCCAGCAGCTTAGATGTGGTCGGCTACCAGGATGAAAAACTGTTTTTT.

In its sample, this clone was seen a few times. The genes are TRBV7-2 and TRBJ1-2, with D unclear. Germline V gene lookup returns CDR1 SGHTA and CDR2 FQGNSA. Trimming stripped 2 bases from V and 4 bases from J, with 14 bases between. CDR3 length: 15 residues. Here the CDR3 DNA reads TGTGCCAGCAGCTTAATGGGCGTTTCCTCCTATGGCTACACCTTC. It codes for CASSLMGVSSYGYTF.

The V gene is TRBV7-3, the J gene TRBJ2-2; D remains unclear. V was clipped by 7 bases and J by 5 bases, with 8 bases between them. CDR1 SGHTA and CDR2 FQGTGA come from the germline V gene. The length of the CDR3 is 12 residues. DNA for the CDR3: TGTGCCAGCACCCCCGTTACCGGGGAGCTGTTTTTT. Translation gives CASTPVTGELFF. Full variable domain (missing parts from reference TRBV7-3 and TRBJ2-2): GAGVSQTPSNKVTEKGKYVELRCDPISGHTALYWYRQSLGQGPEFLIYFQGTGAADDSGLPNDRFFAVRPEGSVSTLKIQRTERGDSAVYLCASTPVTGELFFGEGSRLTVL.

This chain links TRBV4-1 with TRBJ2-1; tentatively, D is TRBD1 (6 bases). This CDR3 comprises 14 residues. V was pared by 0 bases and J by 9 bases, with 12 bases between. Germline V gene data show CDR1 as MGHRA and CDR2 as YSYEKL. CDR3 residues: CASSQDPQGLEQFF. The DNA for the CDR3 is TGCGCCAGCAGCCAAGATCCCCAGGGGCTTGAGCAGTTCTTC.

The chain has TRBV28 and TRBJ2-3; D unresolved. Germline V gene data show CDR1 as MDHEN and CDR2 as SYDVKM. The CDR3 length is 13 residues. V lost 2 bases, J lost 2 bases, and 5 bases lay in between. CDR3 region: CASSLGNTDTQYF. As DNA, the CDR3 is TGTGCCAGCAGTTTAGGAAACACAGATACGCAGTATTTT.

The chain uses TRBV29-1 and TRBJ2-5, with 7 nucleotides matching TRBD2. V lost 6 bases to trimming and J lost 5 bases; unmatched junction nucleotides: 9. CDR1 SQVTM and CDR2 ANQGSEA come from the germline V gene. CDR3 length equals 13 residues. The CDR3 loop reads CSVRGRERETQYF. The DNA of the CDR3 is TGCAGCGTCCGAGGGCGGGAGAGGGAGACCCAGTACTTC. Full variable domain (remainder filled in from reference TRBV29-1 and TRBJ2-5): SAVISQKPSRDICQRGTSLTIQCQVDSQVTMMFWYRQQPGQSLTLIATANQGSEATYESGFVIDKFPISRPNLTFSTLTVSNMSPEDSSIYLCSVRGRERETQYFGPGTRLLVL.

V and J are TRBV10-3 and TRBJ1-2; D not resolved. Germline V gene lookup returns CDR1 ENHRY and CDR2 SYGVKD. V was shortened by 4 bases and J by 7 bases, with 13 bases between the two germline ends. The CDR3 loop spans 13 amino acids. The CDR3 spells CAISGAGAGGYTF. CDR3 bases: TGTGCCATCAGTGGTGCAGGAGCGGGTGGCTACACCTTC.

The rearrangement uses TRBV11-3 and TRBJ2-2; D might be TRBD1 (5 bases). V shed 0 bases and J shed 4 bases, with 15 bases lying between them. CDR3 length equals 17 residues. Germline V gives CDR1 SGHNT, CDR2 YENEEA. The CDR3: CASSLDLWGVGTGELFF. The CDR3 bases are TGTGCCAGCAGCTTAGATCTTTGGGGCGTTGGCACCGGGGAGCTGTTTTTT.

V and J are TRBV10-3 and TRBJ2-7, with D perhaps matching TRBD2 (6 bases). V was trimmed by 5 bases and J by 4 bases, leaving 15 bases between them. Germline-derived CDR1 and CDR2 are ENHRY and SYGVKD. The CDR3 spans 14 residues. In DNA form, the CDR3 reads TGTGCCATCAGTCCGGGACTTCCCCAATACGAGCAGTACTTC. Translating gives CAISPGLPQYEQYF.

The chain uses TRBV11-2 and TRBJ2-7, with D perhaps assigned TRBD1 or TRBD2 (6 bases each). The CDR3 consists of 13 residues. Germline CDR1 reads SGHAT; CDR2 reads FQNNGV. The V gene lost 1 base and the J gene lost 4 bases, with 8 bases spanning the gap. CDR3 in DNA: TGTGCCAGCAGCTTAGTAGGGGGGTACGAGCAGTACTTC. This codes for CASSLVGGYEQYF.

The gene calls are TRBV6-5 and TRBJ1-1; 7 bases match TRBD1. This CDR3 region has 14 residues. Germline assignment: CDR1 MNHEY and CDR2 SVGAGI. The trim removed 2 bases at V and 2 bases at J, leaving 2 bases unmatched. CDR3 DNA: TGTGCCAGCAGTTACGGGACAGCTAACACTGAAGCTTTCTTT. Protein sequence: CASSYGTANTEAFF.

The chain employs TRBV3-1 (or the pseudogene TRBV3-2) and TRBJ2-3, with no clear D. Trimming pared 1 base from V and 2 bases from J, leaving 16 bases between. Germline V gene sequence: CDR1 LGHDT, CDR2 YNNKEL (reference sequence). CDR3 size: 17 residues. CDR3: CASSQVPPAEITDTQYF. CDR3 DNA sequence: TGTGCCAGCAGCCAAGTTCCCCCGGCAGAAATCACAGATACGCAGTATTTT.

This chain links TRBV10-3 with TRBJ1-3; no firm D call. The V and J ends lost 1 base and 0 bases respectively, with 4 bases between them. In germline, CDR1 is ENHRY, CDR2 SYGVKD. The CDR3 runs 14 residues. In DNA form, the CDR3 reads TGTGCCATCAGTGAGTGGGCCTCTGGAAACACCATATATTTT. Protein product: CAISEWASGNTIYF.

This chain joins TRBV3-1 (or the pseudogene TRBV3-2) and TRBJ1-4; D unclear. V lost 2 bases and J lost 5, with 0 bases in between. CDR1 is LGHDT and CDR2 is YNNKEL in the germline V gene (reference sequence). CDR3 length equals 11 residues. Written as DNA, the CDR3 is TGTGCCAGCAGCCAAAATGAAAAACTGTTTTTT. Its translation is CASSQNEKLFF.

This clone has a handful of counts. The chain combines TRBV28 with TRBJ1-1; D might be TRBD1 (5 bases). The germline gives CDR1 MDHEN, CDR2 SYDVKM. V was shortened by 11 bases and J by 0 bases, with 19 bases between the two germline ends. This CDR3 spans 15 amino acids. In DNA form, the CDR3 reads TGTGCCTCCGGGGCACCTGAAAGAATGAACACTGAAGCTTTCTTT. Translation: CASGAPERMNTEAFF.

This clone was counted a single time. The CDR3 sequence is CASTGDFYSGNTIYF. CDR3 nucleotides: TGTGCCAGCACGGGAGACTTTTACTCTGGAAACACCATATATTTT. This chain joins TRBV6-5 and TRBJ1-3; unclear D gene. CDR3 size: 15 residues. V was cut by 7 bases and J by 0 bases, with 13 bases left in between. Germline values: CDR1 MNHEY, CDR2 SVGAGI.

The J gene is TRBJ2-7, the V gene TRBV29-1, with 7 bases that match TRBD1. Germline CDR1 reads SQVTM; CDR2 reads ANQGSEA. CDR3 size: 14 residues. V lost 0 bases, J lost 0 bases, and 2 bases stayed unmatched. Here the CDR3 reads CSVEEGQSSYEQYF. CDR3 DNA sequence: TGCAGCGTTGAAGAGGGACAGAGCTCCTACGAGCAGTACTTC.

This rearrangement joins TRBV5-1 to TRBJ2-1; TRBD2 matches at 10 bases. The length of the CDR3 is 17 residues. Germline V gene lookup returns CDR1 SGHRS and CDR2 YFSETQ. J lost 4 bases, V lost 0 bases, and 7 bases had no gene match. CDR3 region: CASSLGQLAGAYNEQFF. The CDR3 DNA reads as TGCGCCAGCAGCTTGGGCCAGCTAGCGGGAGCGTACAATGAGCAGTTCTTC.

J is TRBJ1-2 and V is TRBV7-9; perhaps TRBD1 as D (6 bases). V lost 2 bases and J lost 4, with 11 bases in between. Germline CDR1 and CDR2: SEHNR and FQNEAQ (reference sequence). CDR3 size: 14 residues. The CDR3 DNA sequence: TGTGCCAGCAGCTTACAACAGGGTACCTATGGCTACACCTTC. It translates to CASSLQQGTYGYTF.

V usage is TRBV28 and J usage is TRBJ1-1, with 7 positions matching TRBD1. Looked up from germline, CDR1 is MDHEN and CDR2 is SYDVKM. Trimming cost V 5 bases and J 3 bases; bases outside gene matches: 9. The CDR3 runs to 15 residues. The CDR3 reads CASSRSGTADTEAFF. For the CDR3, the DNA is TGTGCCAGCAGTCGTTCCGGGACAGCGGACACTGAAGCTTTCTTT.